The rows below give T cell receptor beta chains drawn from one sample of a study of T-cell memory formation after mild COVID-19. TCRdb reprocessed the 5' RACE reads via MiXCR and lists one record per CDR3 protein. The data hold about 560,000 distinct CDR3 sequences, with roughly 17% observed a single time. The sequenced sample consisted of PBMCs or a T cell subset sorted from them (not recorded which). Every receptor here comes from an adult woman who had mild COVID-19 (a few samples of this study predate the infection). Cell type and time point are not known. CDR3s include the opening cysteine and the closing phenylalanine or tryptophan. The order of the fields is CDR3 DNA, CDR3 protein, J gene, clone size, V gene, D gene. D genes are given only for firm matches. Only part of the rows carry a size: once, few, many, or a class if the clone is expanded.

DNA: TGTGCCAGCAGCTTGGTGGGTCCTTTAAAGACCCAGTACTTC; CDR3: CASSLVGPLKTQYF; J: TRBJ2-5; size: NA; V: TRBV5-8; D: NA
DNA: TGTGCCAGCAGTGAAGATCAGCCCCAGCATTTT; CDR3: CASSEDQPQHF; J: TRBJ1-5; size: NA; V: TRBV2; D: NA
DNA: TGTGCCAGCAGTTACGGGGGGTACTGGGAGCAGTTCTTC; CDR3: CASSYGGYWEQFF; J: TRBJ2-1; size: NA; V: TRBV6-2/TRBV6-3; D: NA
DNA: TGTGCCACCAGTGGGGTTCTCGGGATGACAGATACGCAGTATTTT; CDR3: CATSGVLGMTDTQYF; J: TRBJ2-3; size: few; V: TRBV24-1; D: NA
DNA: TGCAGTCGGGGAAGGGGCCCCCTAGACCCCCCGCACAATGAGCAGTTCTTC; CDR3: CSRGRGPLDPPHNEQFF; J: TRBJ2-1; size: NA; V: TRBV20-1; D: NA
DNA: TGTGCCACCAGCAGAGGGGGGACAGGAGACCAGTACTTC; CDR3: CATSRGGTGDQYF; J: TRBJ2-7; size: NA; V: TRBV15; D: TRBD1
DNA: TGTGCCAGCTCACAAGCGAAGAGGGAAGTGACCGGGGAGCTGTTTTTT; CDR3: CASSQAKREVTGELFF; J: TRBJ2-2; size: few; V: TRBV18; D: NA
DNA: TGTGCCAGCAGCTTAGGGTCCCCCACCGGGGAGCTGTTTTTT; CDR3: CASSLGSPTGELFF; J: TRBJ2-2; size: NA; V: TRBV7-6; D: NA
DNA: TGCAGTGCTAGACAGAGCGGGAGGATCCAAGAGACCCAGTACTTC; CDR3: CSARQSGRIQETQYF; J: TRBJ2-5; size: few; V: TRBV20-1; D: TRBD2
DNA: TGTGCCAGCAGCTCGTTTGGACTGTTCACAGATACGCAGTATTTT; CDR3: CASSSFGLFTDTQYF; J: TRBJ2-3; size: few; V: TRBV7-2; D: NA
DNA: TGTGCCAGCAGTTGGAGCACTGAAGCTTTCTTT; CDR3: CASSWSTEAFF; J: TRBJ1-1; size: many; V: TRBV12-3/TRBV12-4; D: NA
DNA: TGTGCCAGCAGCCAGGACAGGGATGGGACTGAAGCTTTCTTT; CDR3: CASSQDRDGTEAFF; J: TRBJ1-1; size: NA; V: TRBV6-5; D: TRBD1
DNA: TGTGCCAGCAGCTTACTGGGCGGGGGGGCCCCTACGCAGTGTTTT; CDR3: CASSLLGGGAPTQCF; J: TRBJ2-3; size: NA; V: TRBV7-8; D: TRBD2